These 14 T cell receptor beta chains share one sample of origin, sequenced in a study of PD-1 blockade in classical Hodgkin lymphoma. Profiling relied on immunoSEQ multiplex PCR, and the TCRdb table lists in-frame clones only, not all of them. In the table there are about 22,000 clones, almost 70% of which are singletons. After autologous stem cell transplantation all patients relapsed, and prior brentuximab vedotin exposure differed between cohorts. The sequenced sample was peripheral blood mononuclear cells (PBMCs), obtained at baseline. Receptors were obtained from a human donor with classical Hodgkin lymphoma.

The chain joins TRBV7-9 to TRBJ2-2, with no clear D. Germline V gene lookup returns CDR1 SEHNR and CDR2 FQNEAQ (reference sequence). There are 14 residues in the CDR3. V lost 3 bases and J 0 bases, leaving 5 bases between the germline ends. CDR3: CASSFRANTGELFF. CDR3 DNA: TGTGCCAGCAGCTTTAGGGCGAACACCGGGGAGCTGTTTTTT. Using reference TRBV7-9 and TRBJ2-2 for the parts outside the CDR3, the full variable domain is DTGVSQNPRHKITKRGQNVTFRCDPISEHNRLYWYRQTLGQGPEFLTYFQNEAQLEKSRLLSDRFSAERPKGSFSTLEIQRTEQGDSAMYLCASSFRANTGELFFGEGSRLTVL.

The chain employs TRBV19 and TRBJ2-1; 8 nucleotides match TRBD1. The junction had 8 bases not matched to a gene; V was cut back by 4 bases and J by 9 bases. The CDR3 runs 14 residues. Germline CDR1 LNHDA, CDR2 SQIVND (reference sequence). The CDR3 DNA follows: TGTGCCAGTAGTACCCGGACAGGGAGGAGTGAGCAGTTCTTC. It is translated as CASSTRTGRSEQFF.

The rearrangement joins TRBV7-9 to TRBJ2-7; D gene uncertain. V was trimmed by 0 bases and J by 5 bases, leaving 8 bases between them. The CDR3 runs to 13 residues. Germline CDR1 SEHNR, CDR2 FQNEAQ (reference sequence). The CDR3 nucleotides read TGTGCCAGCAGCTTAGCCCAGACCCACGAGCAGTACTTC. Its translation: CASSLAQTHEQYF.

The chain combines TRBV19 with TRBJ2-6; the D gene is possibly TRBD1 (5 bases). This CDR3 spans 16 amino acids. Germline CDR1 is LNHDA and CDR2 is SQIVND (reference sequence). Trimming removed 3 bases from V and 4 bases from J, with 13 bases in between. As DNA, the CDR3 is TGTGCCAGTAGTATCCTCAGGGAAGAAGGGGCCAACGTCCTGACTTTC. Amino acids: CASSILREEGANVLTF. The full variable domain, completed using reference TRBV19 and TRBJ2-6, is DGGITQSPKYLFRKEGQNVTLSCEQNLNHDAMYWYRQDPGQGLRLIYYSQIVNDFQKGDIAEGYSVSREKKESFPLTVTSAQKNPTAFYLCASSILREEGANVLTFGAGSRLTVL.

The chain links TRBV30 to TRBJ1-3; no definite D call. The V and J ends lost 0 bases and 0 bases respectively, with 9 bases between them. Germline lookup yields CDR1 GTSNPN and CDR2 SVGIG (reference sequence). This CDR3 has 15 amino acids. The DNA for the CDR3 is TGTGCCTGGAGTGTAGGGCCGAGCTCTGGAAACACCATATATTTT. This encodes CAWSVGPSSGNTIYF.

CDR3 coding DNA: TGTGCCAGCAGTGTTTGGCCCTACGAGCAGTACTTC. This gives the protein CASSVWPYEQYF. The chain joins TRBV6-1 to TRBJ2-7, with D uncertain. The CDR3 has 12 amino acids. Germline V gene lookup returns CDR1 MNHNS and CDR2 SASEGT. V lost 4 bases, J lost 2 bases, and 6 bases lay in between.

This clone occurred a few times. This chain connects TRBV5-6 to TRBJ2-1; D is unresolved. CDR1 and CDR2 (germline): SGHDT, YYEEEE. The V end lost 1 base, the J end lost 6 bases, and 8 bases lay between the germline ends. The CDR3 is 13 residues long. Here the CDR3 reads CASSLSLGNEQFF. CDR3 nucleotides: TGTGCCAGCAGCTTGAGCCTGGGCAATGAGCAGTTCTTC.

J is TRBJ2-1 and V is TRBV5-6; 7 positions match TRBD1. Germline V gene lookup returns CDR1 SGHDT and CDR2 YYEEEE. This CDR3 comprises 14 residues. V was pared by 4 bases and J by 0 bases, with 1 base of the junction left unmatched. The CDR3, as DNA: TGTGCCAGCAGCGGGACAGTCTCCTACAATGAGCAGTTCTTC. This gives the protein CASSGTVSYNEQFF.

The rearrangement links TRBV2 to TRBJ2-1, with 7 bases fitting TRBD1. The V and J ends lost 6 bases and 10 bases, in that order; junction bases with no gene match: 6. Germline lookup yields CDR1 SNHLY and CDR2 FYNNEI. The CDR3 is 12 residues long. This chain's CDR3 is CASSRPGQEQFF. As DNA, the CDR3 is TGTGCCAGCAGCCGACCGGGACAGGAGCAGTTCTTC.

The chain is built from TRBV28 and TRBJ2-1; D perhaps matches TRBD1 (6 bases). Germline values: CDR1 MDHEN, CDR2 SYDVKM. Trimming cost V 5 bases and J 8 bases, with 13 bases left between them. The CDR3 totals 13 residues. In DNA, the CDR3 is TGTGCCAGCAGTATCACAGGGATTGATGAGCAGTTCTTC. This translates into CASSITGIDEQFF.

This chain uses TRBV9 with TRBJ2-2, with TRBD2 matching over 7 bases. The trim removed 3 bases at V and 5 bases at J, leaving 7 bases unmatched. The germline gives CDR1 SGDLS, CDR2 YYNGEE. This CDR3 comprises 15 residues. The CDR3 DNA is TGTGCCAGCAGCGGTGATACGGGGGGAACCGGGGAGCTGTTTTTT. Encoded protein: CASSGDTGGTGELFF.

This sequence joins TRBV6-6 and TRBJ2-2; no reliable D call. The V end lost 2 bases, the J end lost 1 base, and 8 bases lay between the germline ends. Germline V gene data show CDR1 as MNHNY and CDR2 as SVGAGI (reference sequence). CDR3 length: 15 residues. CDR3: CASSYGRENTGELFF. The CDR3 coding sequence is TGTGCCAGCAGTTACGGCAGAGAGAACACCGGGGAGCTGTTTTTT.

J is TRBJ2-1 and V is TRBV7-6; 8 bases are a match to TRBD2. This CDR3 spans 16 amino acids. CDR1 and CDR2 from the germline V gene are SGHVS and FNYEAQ. The V and J ends lost 5 bases and 9 bases, in that order; junction bases with no gene match: 15. The CDR3 region is CASSTQTGGLAGEQFF. In DNA form, the CDR3 reads TGTGCCAGCAGCACTCAAACCGGAGGACTAGCCGGTGAGCAGTTCTTC.

The chain joins TRBV2 to TRBJ2-3; D may be TRBD1 (6 bases). The ends were cut back, 2 bases at V and 8 bases at J, with 17 bases in the middle. CDR3 length equals 15 residues. Germline V gene data show CDR1 as SNHLY and CDR2 as FYNNEI. CDR3 sequence: CASSEWTATAGTQYF. The CDR3 region has the DNA TGTGCCAGCAGTGAATGGACAGCAACGGCTGGTACGCAGTATTTT.